One sample yielded the 32 T cell receptor beta chains listed below, sequenced in a study of patients and donors after allogeneic stem cell transplantation. Each CDR3 protein gets one entry after TCRdb re-called the RT-PCR reads with MiXCR. The sample lists roughly 2,500 distinct CDR3 sequences, about 7.7% occurring once. Sequenced input: blood, either unsorted or a sorted T cell fraction (not recorded which). Receptor source: a human donor who was either an allogeneic HSCT recipient or a stem cell or donor lymphocyte infusion donor (not recorded which). It is not recorded whose cells these are; they may come from a transplant donor.

This clonotype is medium-sized. This chain uses TRBV5-6 with TRBJ1-2; D gene ambiguous. CDR1 SGHDT and CDR2 YYEEEE come from the germline V gene. Trimming shortened V by 2 bases and J by 2 bases, and 10 bases separated the two germline ends. The CDR3 runs to 14 residues. The CDR3 nucleotides are TGTGCCAGCAGCTTCGGACTTCTAAACTATGGCTACACCTTC. Translating gives CASSFGLLNYGYTF.

By share, this clonotype counts as medium-sized. The rearrangement links TRBV7-3 to TRBJ2-5, with D possibly being TRBD1 (6 bases). CDR1 and CDR2 (germline): SGHTA, FQGTGA. CDR3 length: 14 amino acids. Deletions cut 5 bases from V and 1 base from J, with 11 bases between. The CDR3: CASSHPGVQETQYF. The CDR3, as DNA: TGTGCCAGCAGCCATCCAGGGGTCCAAGAGACCCAGTACTTC.

This sequence joins TRBV27 and TRBJ2-1, with 12 bases matching TRBD2. The germline CDR1 and CDR2 sequences are MNHEY and SMNVEV (reference sequence). CDR3 length equals 15 residues. With 5 bases clipped from V and 2 bases from J, the junction kept 1 base outside the gene matches. DNA of the CDR3: TGTGCCAGCAGTCTAGCGGGAGGGACCTACAATGAGCAGTTCTTC. Protein sequence: CASSLAGGTYNEQFF.

In its sample, this clonotype was seen a few times. CDR3 bases: TGTGCCAGCAGTGTCGTACGGACCCAGTACTTC. This sequence encodes CASSVVRTQYF. V usage is TRBV7-2 and J usage is TRBJ2-5; D gene uncertain. The CDR3 runs 11 residues. Germline lookup yields CDR1 SGHTA and CDR2 FQGNSA. V lost 6 bases to trimming and J lost 7 bases, with 9 bases between them.

In its sample, this clonotype ranks as medium-sized (0.01 to 0.1%). This CDR3 reads CASSSGEQFF. CDR3 nucleotide sequence: TGTGCCAGCAGCTCGGGTGAGCAGTTCTTC. The chain is built from TRBV11-2 and TRBJ2-1; D is ambiguous. This CDR3 contains 10 residues. CDR1 SGHAT and CDR2 FQNNGV come from the germline V gene. The V end was cut by 4 bases, the J end by 9 bases, with 4 bases between. Variable domain in full (rest from reference TRBV11-2 and TRBJ2-1): EAGVAQSPRYKIIEKRQSVAFWCNPISGHATLYWYQQILGQGPKLLIQFQNNGVVDDSQLPKDRFSAERLKGVDSTLKIQPAKLEDSAVYLCASSSGEQFFGPGTRLTVL.

V is TRBV5-1 and J is TRBJ2-1; 8 bases fit TRBD2. The CDR3 loop spans 15 amino acids. V was pared by 2 bases and J by 9 bases, with 10 bases of the junction left unmatched. Germline assignment: CDR1 SGHRS and CDR2 YFSETQ. The CDR3 nucleotides are TGCGCCAGCAGCTTATCATCGAGCGGGAGTAGTGAGCAGTTCTTC. Translated: CASSLSSSGSSEQFF.

This clonotype was counted between two and nine times. The genes are TRBV5-1 and TRBJ2-7; a weak D match, TRBD2 (6 bases). V dropped 0 bases and J dropped 4 bases, with 11 bases sitting between them. The CDR3 contains 14 residues. Germline V lookup: CDR1 SGHRS, CDR2 YFSETQ. As DNA, the CDR3 is TGCGCCAGCAGCTTGGGGACTACCCTTTACGAGCAGTACTTC. Protein sequence: CASSLGTTLYEQYF.

In its sample, this clonotype ranks as medium-sized. This chain uses TRBV7-3 with TRBJ2-3; D is unresolved. The CDR3 is 13 amino acids. Between the trimmed V and J ends, which lost 2 bases and 8 bases, there was a span of 11 bases. The germline V gene has CDR1 SGHTA and CDR2 FQGTGA. The CDR3 DNA is TGTGCCAGCAGCTTACCCGATTCCGGTACGCAGTATTTT. It translates to CASSLPDSGTQYF.

The chain couples TRBV5-1 to TRBJ2-7, with D perhaps matching TRBD1 (5 bases). In germline, CDR1 is SGHRS, CDR2 YFSETQ. This CDR3 region has 13 residues. The V gene lost 3 bases and the J gene lost 2 bases, with 9 bases spanning the gap. This chain's CDR3 is CASSWGSTYEQYF. CDR3 bases: TGCGCCAGCAGCTGGGGCAGCACCTACGAGCAGTACTTC.

J is TRBJ2-5 and V is TRBV28; no clear D. The V gene's germline CDR1 is MDHEN and CDR2 SYDVKM. The ends were cut back, 5 bases at V and 5 bases at J, with 21 bases in the middle. The length of the CDR3 is 16 residues. The DNA of the CDR3 is TGTGCCAGCAGTCCCCCCTTAGCTGGGAAGGCGGAGACCCAGTACTTC. It codes for CASSPPLAGKAETQYF.

This clonotype has just a few counts. This chain uses TRBV7-2 with TRBJ2-7, with D unclear. This CDR3 is 13 amino acids long. Between the trimmed V and J ends, which lost 5 bases and 4 bases, there was a span of 12 bases. Germline-derived CDR1 and CDR2 are SGHTA and FQGNSA. Here the CDR3 DNA reads TGTGCCAGCAGCGTAGTCCTTTGGTACGAGCAGTACTTC. Translating it yields CASSVVLWYEQYF.

This clonotype was detected a few times. This chain uses TRBV28 with TRBJ2-3; D is possibly TRBD1 or TRBD2 (5 bases each). Germline values: CDR1 MDHEN, CDR2 SYDVKM. The CDR3 has 15 residues. V was trimmed by 4 bases and J by 0 bases, leaving 11 bases between them. CDR3 in amino acids: CASSSPGRSTDTQYF. CDR3 DNA sequence: TGTGCCAGCAGTTCTCCGGGACGCAGCACAGATACGCAGTATTTT.

The V call is TRBV28, the J call TRBJ2-2; maybe TRBD1 (6 bases). This CDR3 has 14 residues. Germline CDR1 is MDHEN and CDR2 is SYDVKM. V lost 5 bases and J lost 5, with 12 bases in between. As DNA, the CDR3 is TGTGCCAGCAGTCGATCAACAGGGACCGGGGAGCTGTTTTTT. Translating gives CASSRSTGTGELFF.

In its sample, this clonotype is large. This chain links TRBV29-1 with TRBJ2-7; perhaps TRBD2 as D (5 bases). Deletions cut 4 bases from V and 1 base from J, with 8 bases between. The germline V gene has CDR1 SQVTM and CDR2 ANQGSEA. This CDR3 spans 12 amino acids. The CDR3 is CSVGEGSYEQYF. DNA for the CDR3: TGCAGCGTTGGTGAGGGTTCCTACGAGCAGTACTTC.

This clonotype counts as medium-sized. This sequence joins TRBV29-1 and TRBJ2-7; D is perhaps TRBD1 or TRBD2 (5 bases each). Trimming stripped 7 bases from V and 4 bases from J, with 14 bases between. Germline loops: CDR1 SQVTM, CDR2 ANQGSEA. CDR3 length equals 12 residues. The CDR3 here is CSASGTTYEQYF. DNA of the CDR3: TGCAGCGCTTCCGGGACCACATACGAGCAGTACTTC.

Sample share makes this clonotype medium-sized (0.01 to 0.1%). The chain recombines TRBV7-3 with TRBJ2-7, with D uncertain. This CDR3 comprises 14 residues. V lost 0 bases and J lost 7, with 13 bases in between. Germline assignment: CDR1 SGHTA and CDR2 FQGTGA. In nucleotides, the CDR3 is TGTGCCAGCAGCTTAACGTCTTCTCATCGGGAGCAGTACTTC. This encodes CASSLTSSHREQYF.

This clonotype is classed as medium-sized. Here the CDR3 DNA reads TGCGCCAGCAGCTCTGGACTAGCGGTAGATACGCAGTATTTT. Protein: CASSSGLAVDTQYF. The chain employs TRBV5-1 and TRBJ2-3; 10 nucleotides line up with TRBD2. The germline V gene encodes CDR1 SGHRS and CDR2 YFSETQ. J gave up 5 bases and V 3 bases, and 3 bases lay outside the gene matches. This CDR3 comprises 14 residues.

The chain uses TRBV11-3 and TRBJ2-7; no clear D. V dropped 5 bases and J dropped 3 bases, with 17 bases sitting between them. Germline CDR1 and CDR2: SGHNT and YENEEA. This CDR3 spans 15 amino acids. The CDR3 DNA is TGTGCCAGCAGCCCCGGAGAAATCCGTCGCTACGAGCAGTACTTC. This sequence encodes CASSPGEIRRYEQYF.

This clonotype is labeled medium-sized. The J gene is TRBJ2-1, the V gene TRBV11-2, with 8 nucleotides matching TRBD1. The CDR3 has 14 amino acids. CDR1 SGHAT and CDR2 FQNNGV come from the germline V gene. V lost 6 bases and J lost 4; bases outside the gene matches: 5. CDR3 region: CASRRQGLYNEQFF. In DNA, the CDR3 is TGTGCCAGCAGGCGACAGGGGCTATACAATGAGCAGTTCTTC.

The chain is built from TRBV20-1 and TRBJ2-5; D remains unclear. There are 11 residues in the CDR3. The germline V gene encodes CDR1 DFQATT and CDR2 SNEGSKA (reference sequence). The V end lost 3 bases, the J end lost 3 bases, and 5 bases lay between the germline ends. This chain's CDR3 is CSASPKETQYF. CDR3 nucleotides: TGCAGTGCTAGCCCTAAAGAGACCCAGTACTTC.

This clonotype came up a few times. V usage is TRBV18 and J usage is TRBJ2-3; TRBD2 agrees at 9 bases. This CDR3 contains 15 residues. Looked up from germline, CDR1 is KGHSH and CDR2 is LQKENI. The J segment lost 2 bases and the V segment lost 3 bases, leaving 3 bases of the junction unmatched. CDR3 sequence: CASSPGLADTDTQYF. The CDR3 nucleotides read TGTGCCAGCTCACCGGGACTAGCAGACACAGATACGCAGTATTTT.

The chain uses TRBV29-1 and TRBJ2-3; 8 nucleotides agree with TRBD2. This CDR3 spans 15 amino acids. Trimming cost V 1 base and J 2 bases; bases outside gene matches: 5. Germline V gene lookup returns CDR1 SQVTM and CDR2 ANQGSEA. DNA for the CDR3: TGCAGCGTTGAAGGGGTACTAGCGGTCACAGATACGCAGTATTTT. This encodes CSVEGVLAVTDTQYF.

J is TRBJ2-1 and V is TRBV2; TRBD1 or TRBD2 may be the D gene (5 bases each). This CDR3 has 13 residues. The V gene's germline CDR1 is SNHLY and CDR2 FYNNEI. V was shortened by 3 bases and J by 8 bases, with 11 bases between the two germline ends. The CDR3 DNA reads as TGTGCCAGCAGTGAGTCCAGGGACCATGAGCAGTTCTTC. It encodes CASSESRDHEQFF.

The chain recombines TRBV11-2 with TRBJ2-1; a possible D gene is TRBD2 (6 bases). The V end was cut by 7 bases, the J end by 1 base, with 11 bases between. The CDR3 covers 14 residues. Looked up from germline, CDR1 is SGHAT and CDR2 is FQNNGV. As DNA, the CDR3 is TGTGCCAGCAAAGGAGGGAGGTCCTACAATGAGCAGTTCTTC. Encoded protein: CASKGGRSYNEQFF.

This clonotype is deemed medium-sized (0.01 to 0.1%). The chain recombines TRBV7-2 with TRBJ2-1; 7 bases match TRBD1. The CDR3 covers 14 residues. The trim removed 8 bases at V and 1 base at J, leaving 5 bases unmatched. Germline CDR1 SGHTA, CDR2 FQGNSA. CDR3 sequence reads: CASGRQGSYNEQFF. Here the CDR3 DNA reads TGTGCCAGCGGGCGACAGGGTTCCTACAATGAGCAGTTCTTC.

This clonotype counts as medium-sized. The rearrangement links TRBV10-3 to TRBJ2-3; TRBD2 matches at 8 bases. The CDR3 has 16 residues. J lost 3 bases, V lost 3 bases, and 8 bases had no gene match. Germline V gene sequence: CDR1 ENHRY, CDR2 SYGVKD. The CDR3: CAISDGTRRSTDTQYF. The DNA of the CDR3 is TGTGCCATCAGTGACGGGACTAGAAGGAGTACAGATACGCAGTATTTT.

The CDR3 bases are TGTGCCAGCAGTTTGGGACAGCTTCACTATGGCTACACCTTC. It is translated as CASSLGQLHYGYTF. J is TRBJ1-2 and V is TRBV28; 7 positions agree with TRBD1. Looked up from germline, CDR1 is MDHEN and CDR2 is SYDVKM. The length of the CDR3 is 14 residues. The ends lost 3 bases at V and 3 bases at J; junction bases unmatched: 4.

J is TRBJ2-3 and V is TRBV3-1, with 8 bases lining up with TRBD2. The germline CDR1 and CDR2 sequences are LGHDT and YNNKEL (reference sequence). The CDR3 spans 14 residues. J was trimmed by 4 bases and V by 1 base; bases with no gene match: 1. The CDR3 protein is CASSQGLASDTQYF. CDR3 coding DNA: TGTGCCAGCAGCCAAGGACTAGCGTCAGATACGCAGTATTTT.

The rearrangement joins TRBV20-1 to TRBJ2-7; D remains ambiguous. V lost 3 bases and J 1 base, leaving 13 bases between the germline ends. This CDR3 is 14 amino acids long. From germline, CDR1 is DFQATT and CDR2 SNEGSKA (reference sequence). The chain's CDR3 is CSARAVQRSYEQYF. The DNA for the CDR3 is TGCAGTGCTAGGGCGGTCCAGAGGTCCTACGAGCAGTACTTC.

This clonotype was seen a handful of times. The genes are TRBV7-8 and TRBJ2-1; TRBD2 aligns across 10 bases. CDR1 SGHVS and CDR2 FQNEAQ come from the germline V gene. The CDR3 spans 16 residues. Trimming cost V 5 bases and J 9 bases; bases outside gene matches: 13. The CDR3 loop reads CASSPGTSGINSEQFF. The CDR3 bases are TGTGCCAGCAGCCCTGGAACTAGCGGGATTAACAGTGAGCAGTTCTTC.

This clonotype was recorded a few times. The chain uses TRBV11-2 and TRBJ2-6; no clear D gene. The CDR3 totals 13 residues. Looked up from germline, CDR1 is SGHAT and CDR2 is FQNNGV. The germline V and J ends were trimmed by 1 base and 12 bases, with 10 bases remaining between them. CDR3 residues: CASSLGAAGVLTF. Written as DNA, the CDR3 is TGTGCCAGCAGCTTAGGGGCAGCTGGCGTCCTGACTTTC.

This clonotype was detected only a few times. The chain links TRBV7-9 to TRBJ2-3; 7 bases align to TRBD1. V shed 6 bases, J shed 1 base, and the junction held 4 bases outside the gene matches. This CDR3 has 14 residues. Germline lookup yields CDR1 SEHNR and CDR2 FQNEAQ (reference sequence). CDR3 coding DNA: TGTGCCAGCAGTCGACAGGGCCGCACAGATACGCAGTATTTT. Translating gives CASSRQGRTDTQYF. Complete variable domain (other parts from reference TRBV7-9 and TRBJ2-3): DTGVSQNPRHKITKRGQNVTFRCDPISEHNRLYWYRQTLGQGPEFLTYFQNEAQLEKSRLLSDRFSAERPKGSFSTLEIQRTEQGDSAMYLCASSRQGRTDTQYFGPGTRLTVL.